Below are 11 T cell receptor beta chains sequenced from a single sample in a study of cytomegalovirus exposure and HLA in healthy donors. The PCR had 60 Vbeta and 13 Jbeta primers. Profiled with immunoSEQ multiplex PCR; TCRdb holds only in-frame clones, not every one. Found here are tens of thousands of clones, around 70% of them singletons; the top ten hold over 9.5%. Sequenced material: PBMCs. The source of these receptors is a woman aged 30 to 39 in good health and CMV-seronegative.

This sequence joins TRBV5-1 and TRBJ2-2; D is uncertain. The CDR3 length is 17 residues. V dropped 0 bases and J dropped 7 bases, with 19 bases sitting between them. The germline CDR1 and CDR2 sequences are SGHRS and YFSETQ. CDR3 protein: CASSLGSSLSALGELFF. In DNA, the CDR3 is TGCGCCAGCAGCTTGGGTTCTTCGCTAAGTGCTCTCGGGGAGCTGTTTTTT.

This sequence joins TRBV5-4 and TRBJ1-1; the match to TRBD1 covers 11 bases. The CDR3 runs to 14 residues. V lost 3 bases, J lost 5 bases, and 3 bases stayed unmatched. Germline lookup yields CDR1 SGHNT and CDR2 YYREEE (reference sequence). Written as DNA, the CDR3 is TGTGCCAGCAGCTCCGGGACAGGGGGAACTGAAGCTTTCTTT. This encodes CASSSGTGGTEAFF.

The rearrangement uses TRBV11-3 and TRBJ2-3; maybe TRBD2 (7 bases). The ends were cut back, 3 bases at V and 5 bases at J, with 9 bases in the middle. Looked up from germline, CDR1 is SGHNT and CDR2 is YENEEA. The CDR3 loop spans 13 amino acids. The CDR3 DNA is TGTGCCAGCAGCTTGGGGGGGCGAGATACGCAGTATTTT. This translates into CASSLGGRDTQYF.

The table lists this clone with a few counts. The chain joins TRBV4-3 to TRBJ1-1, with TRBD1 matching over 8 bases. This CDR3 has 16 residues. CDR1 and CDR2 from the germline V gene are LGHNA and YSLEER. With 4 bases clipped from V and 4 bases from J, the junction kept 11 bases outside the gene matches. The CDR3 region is CASSPQGALFPTEAFF. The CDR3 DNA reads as TGCGCCAGCAGCCCTCAGGGGGCGCTTTTCCCCACTGAAGCTTTCTTT.

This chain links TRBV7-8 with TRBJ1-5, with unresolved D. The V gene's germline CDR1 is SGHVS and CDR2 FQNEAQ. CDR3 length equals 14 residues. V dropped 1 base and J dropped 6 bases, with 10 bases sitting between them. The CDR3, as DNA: TGTGCCAGCAGCTTAGGCTCGCCGGGTCAGCCCCAGCATTTT. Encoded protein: CASSLGSPGQPQHF.

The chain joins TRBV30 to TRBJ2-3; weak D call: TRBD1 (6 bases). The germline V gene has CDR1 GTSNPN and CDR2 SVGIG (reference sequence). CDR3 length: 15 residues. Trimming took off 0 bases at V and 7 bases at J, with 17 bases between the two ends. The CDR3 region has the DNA TGTGCCTGGAGTGTTGGCGATTCTTGGGGGCATACGCAGTATTTT. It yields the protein CAWSVGDSWGHTQYF.

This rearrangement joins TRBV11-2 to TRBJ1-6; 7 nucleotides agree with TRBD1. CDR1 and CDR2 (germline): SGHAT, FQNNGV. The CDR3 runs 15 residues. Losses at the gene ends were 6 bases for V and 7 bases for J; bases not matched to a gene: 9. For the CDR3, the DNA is TGTGCCAGCAGTCGCAGAGGGGGCCGGAATTCACCCCTCCACTTT. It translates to CASSRRGGRNSPLHF. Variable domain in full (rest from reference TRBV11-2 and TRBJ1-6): EAGVAQSPRYKIIEKRQSVAFWCNPISGHATLYWYQQILGQGPKLLIQFQNNGVVDDSQLPKDRFSAERLKGVDSTLKIQPAKLEDSAVYLCASSRRGGRNSPLHFGNGTRLTVT.

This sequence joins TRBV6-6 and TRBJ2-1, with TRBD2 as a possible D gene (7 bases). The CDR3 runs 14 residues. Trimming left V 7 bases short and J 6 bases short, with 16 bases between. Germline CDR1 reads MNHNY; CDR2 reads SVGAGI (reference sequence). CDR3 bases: TGTGCCAGCACCAAGGGGGGGGGCCTCAATGAGCAGTTCTTC. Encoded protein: CASTKGGGLNEQFF.

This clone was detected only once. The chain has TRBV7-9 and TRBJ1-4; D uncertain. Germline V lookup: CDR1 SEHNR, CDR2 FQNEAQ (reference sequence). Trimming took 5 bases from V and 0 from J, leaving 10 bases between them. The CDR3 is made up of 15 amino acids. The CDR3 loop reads CASSPTQTTNEKLFF. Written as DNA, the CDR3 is TGTGCCAGCAGCCCAACGCAGACAACTAATGAAAAACTGTTTTTT.

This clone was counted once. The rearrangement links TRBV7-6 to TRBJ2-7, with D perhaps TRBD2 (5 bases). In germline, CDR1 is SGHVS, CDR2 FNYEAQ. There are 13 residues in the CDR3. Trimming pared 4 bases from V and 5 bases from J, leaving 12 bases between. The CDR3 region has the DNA TGTGCCAGCAGCTCCCAGAGGAGGAACGAGCAGTACTTC. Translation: CASSSQRRNEQYF.

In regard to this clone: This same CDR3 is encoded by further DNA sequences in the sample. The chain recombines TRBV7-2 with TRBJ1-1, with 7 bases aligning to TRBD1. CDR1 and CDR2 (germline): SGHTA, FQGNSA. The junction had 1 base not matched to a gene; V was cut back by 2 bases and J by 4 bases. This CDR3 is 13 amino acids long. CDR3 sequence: CASSLQGGTEAFF. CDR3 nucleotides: TGTGCCAGCAGCTTACAGGGGGGCACTGAAGCTTTCTTT.